This TCR beta chain came from a study of T cell repertoires in cytomegalovirus infection. The table lists this clonotype with many counts. Its specificity is unknown. In TCRdb, the reads were re-called with MiXCR into one record per CDR3 protein. The sample shows more than 85,000 distinct CDR3 sequences, 16% of them seen only once. Broader study findings: Within the response measured ex vivo, HLA-C-restricted CMV-specific TCR beta clonotypes were dominant. Using cumulative public TCR beta family frequency, the authors identified those who carried CMV together with the relevant HLA.

Looked up from germline, CDR1 is SQVTM and CDR2 is ANQGSEA. The V end lost 7 bases, the J end lost 6 bases, and 16 bases lay between the germline ends. This CDR3 region has 12 residues. This chain connects TRBV29-1 to TRBJ2-7; D ambiguous. Source material: PBMCs. The clonotype was recovered from a human donor in good health (CMV status not recorded). Some clones in this sample may be carry-over from other donors' samples. CDR3 nucleotide sequence: TGCAGCGCCCGGGTCCAAGGTTTCGAGCAGTACTTC. Protein: CSARVQGFEQYF.